These 30 T cell receptor beta chains share one sample of origin, sequenced in a study of T-cell reconstitution after alpha-beta-depleted transplantation in children. Unique molecular identifiers were used in preparing the TCRbeta library. TCRdb redid the calling of the PCR reads with MiXCR, one entry per CDR3 protein. Among about 980,000 distinct CDR3 sequences listed, roughly 29% were seen once. The sample here was PBMCs, mostly from graft donor cells, taken 360 days after TCRalphabeta/CD19-depleted stem cell transplant. Source of these receptors: a boy younger than two who had a stem cell transplant for SCID, so the T cells may come from the graft donor.

The CDR3 nucleotides are TGTGCCAGCAGCTTAGGCAGAGACTACTACGAGCAGTACTTC. Translated: CASSLGRDYYEQYF. The chain recombines TRBV11-2 with TRBJ2-7, with TRBD2 as a possible D gene (5 bases). Per the germline V gene, CDR1 is SGHAT and CDR2 is FQNNGV. This CDR3 has 14 amino acids. Between the trimmed V and J ends, which lost 1 base and 3 bases, there was a span of 10 bases.

This clonotype occurred many times. The rearrangement uses TRBV7-9 and TRBJ1-2; no clear D. Trimming removed 2 bases from V and 4 bases from J, with 14 bases in between. Germline lookup yields CDR1 SEHNR and CDR2 FQNEAQ (reference sequence). The CDR3 extends over 15 amino acids. In DNA, the CDR3 is TGTGCCAGCAGCTTAAAGCCCTTGGGTCGCTATGGCTACACCTTC. Translation: CASSLKPLGRYGYTF. The full variable domain, in which reference TRBV7-9 and TRBJ1-2 provide the parts outside the CDR3, is DTGVSQNPRHKITKRGQNVTFRCDPISEHNRLYWYRQTLGQGPEFLTYFQNEAQLEKSRLLSDRFSAERPKGSFSTLEIQRTEQGDSAMYLCASSLKPLGRYGYTFGSGTRLTVV.

The table lists this clonotype with many counts. The V gene is TRBV7-6, the J gene TRBJ2-3; 7 positions agree with TRBD1. This CDR3 has 15 amino acids. J was trimmed by 0 bases and V by 5 bases; bases with no gene match: 5. Germline CDR1 is SGHVS and CDR2 is FNYEAQ. Here the CDR3 reads CASSRDRESTDTQYF. The CDR3 DNA is TGTGCCAGCAGCAGAGACAGGGAAAGCACAGATACGCAGTATTTT.

This clonotype has a count of ten or more. This chain joins TRBV4-1 and TRBJ2-1, with 7 bases identical to TRBD1. With 1 base clipped from V and 2 bases from J, the junction kept 2 bases outside the gene matches. The CDR3 consists of 15 residues. Germline lookup yields CDR1 MGHRA and CDR2 YSYEKL. The CDR3 region has the DNA TGCGCCAGCAGCCAAGGGACAGGCGCCTACAATGAGCAGTTCTTC. Translating gives CASSQGTGAYNEQFF.

The V gene is TRBV4-3, the J gene TRBJ2-7; 11 bases fit TRBD1. Germline V gene data show CDR1 as LGHNA and CDR2 as YSLEER. The CDR3 length is 16 residues. Trimming at V came to 0 bases and at J to 2 bases, leaving 3 bases not matched to a gene. DNA of the CDR3: TGCGCCAGCAGCCAAGACTCGGGACAGGGGGCCTACGAGCAGTACTTC. It yields the protein CASSQDSGQGAYEQYF.

In its sample, this clonotype was seen a few times. The chain has TRBV18 and TRBJ1-1; D unclear. Germline CDR1 KGHSH, CDR2 LQKENI. The CDR3 sequence is 13 residues long. V was cut by 2 bases and J by 1 base, with 5 bases left in between. The chain's CDR3 is CASSPISNTEAFF. The DNA of the CDR3 is TGTGCCAGCTCACCAATATCGAACACTGAAGCTTTCTTT.

The chain recombines TRBV18 with TRBJ2-7, with 8 bases fitting TRBD1. The J segment lost 6 bases and the V segment lost 3 bases, leaving 7 bases of the junction unmatched. The CDR3 runs to 14 residues. CDR1 and CDR2 (germline): KGHSH, LQKENI. The CDR3 DNA reads as TGTGCCAGCTCACCGGTGACAGGGGTTGGCGAGCAGTACTTC. It specifies CASSPVTGVGEQYF.

This clonotype has more than one count but fewer than ten. This chain joins TRBV7-9 and TRBJ1-6; D perhaps matches TRBD1 (6 bases). This CDR3 has 14 residues. CDR1 is SEHNR, CDR2 FQNEAQ, per germline (reference sequence). The V end lost 6 bases, the J end lost 8 bases, and 14 bases lay between the germline ends. The CDR3 nucleotides read TGTGCCAGCAGACAACAGGGAGGGGATTCACCCCTCCACTTT. Translated: CASRQQGGDSPLHF.

This clonotype was picked up a small number of times. CDR3 coding DNA: TGTGCCAGCAGTGAATCGTTGGGGTGGTCCGATAGCTCTGGGGCCAACGTCCTGACTTTC. It encodes CASSESLGWSDSSGANVLTF. The V call is TRBV25-1, the J call TRBJ2-6; D not resolved. Trimming took 1 base from V and 0 from J, leaving 19 bases between them. Germline V CDR1 and CDR2: MGHDK, SYGVNS. The CDR3 spans 20 residues.

The chain uses TRBV2 and TRBJ1-3, with TRBD1 as a possible D gene (5 bases). CDR1 and CDR2 from the germline V gene are SNHLY and FYNNEI. V was clipped by 6 bases and J by 2 bases, with 14 bases between them. The CDR3 contains 15 residues. The CDR3 DNA is TGTGCCAGCAGCAAGAGGAGGGGTACTGGAAACACCATATATTTT. It is translated as CASSKRRGTGNTIYF.

This clonotype was recorded a few times. The chain employs TRBV5-1 and TRBJ2-7; 10 bases map to TRBD1. Looked up from germline, CDR1 is SGHRS and CDR2 is YFSETQ. The length of the CDR3 is 15 residues. With V trimmed by 4 bases and J by 2 bases, 6 bases remained unmatched. The CDR3 spells CASSRGQGIPYEQYF. DNA for the CDR3: TGCGCCAGCAGCCGGGGACAGGGGATTCCCTACGAGCAGTACTTC. The variable domain in full, with the rest retrieved from reference TRBV5-1 and TRBJ2-7, is KAGVTQTPRYLIKTRGQQVTLSCSPISGHRSVSWYQQTPGQGLQFLFEYFSETQRNKGNFPGRFSGRQFSNSRSEMNVSTLELGDSALYLCASSRGQGIPYEQYFGPGTRLTVT.

There are a few counts of this clonotype. The chain is built from TRBV20-1 and TRBJ2-5, with 11 bases aligning to TRBD2. The junction had 6 bases not matched to a gene; V was cut back by 0 bases and J by 3 bases. The CDR3 is made up of 16 amino acids. Per the germline V gene, CDR1 is DFQATT and CDR2 is SNEGSKA (reference sequence). The CDR3 bases are TGCAGTGCTAGAGACCCCAAGACTAGCGGGAAAGAGACCCAGTACTTC. This codes for CSARDPKTSGKETQYF.

The sample holds a few counts of this clonotype. V and J are TRBV20-1 and TRBJ1-4; possible D gene TRBD1, 5 bases. This CDR3 is 11 amino acids long. From germline, CDR1 is DFQATT and CDR2 SNEGSKA (reference sequence). V gave up 3 bases and J gave up 8 bases, with 7 bases separating them. CDR3 DNA: TGCAGTGCTAGGGGGGAGGAAAAACTGTTTTTT. Its protein product is CSARGEEKLFF.

The chain couples TRBV5-1 to TRBJ1-5; D unresolved. In germline, CDR1 is SGHRS, CDR2 YFSETQ. V was trimmed by 1 base and J by 0 bases, leaving 8 bases between them. CDR3 size: 15 residues. For the CDR3, the DNA is TGCGCCAGCAGCTTGATGGGTTATAGCAATCAGCCCCAGCATTTT. The encoded protein is CASSLMGYSNQPQHF.

The J gene is TRBJ1-4, the V gene TRBV20-1; D is perhaps TRBD1 (5 bases). CDR1 and CDR2 from the germline V gene are DFQATT and SNEGSKA (reference sequence). This CDR3 comprises 15 residues. V was clipped by 6 bases and J by 0 bases, with 14 bases between them. CDR3 sequence (DNA): TGCAGTGCCTCCCACAGGCGTGCAACTAATGAAAAACTGTTTTTT. It translates to CSASHRRATNEKLFF.

This chain links TRBV7-2 with TRBJ2-1; TRBD2 agrees at 8 bases. This CDR3 is built from 15 residues. V shed 2 bases and J 8 bases; nucleotides not matched to a gene: 8. The germline CDR1 and CDR2 sequences are SGHTA and FQGNSA. The CDR3 nucleotides read TGTGCCAGCAGCTTACAAAGCGGGGGTGGGTATGAGCAGTTCTTC. It translates to CASSLQSGGGYEQFF.

In its sample, this clonotype was seen many times. The gene calls are TRBV7-9 and TRBJ2-7; D ambiguous. V was clipped by 2 bases and J by 6 bases, with 5 bases between them. The CDR3 has 11 residues. Germline V lookup: CDR1 SEHNR, CDR2 FQNEAQ (reference sequence). Here the CDR3 reads CASSLMGEQYF. As DNA, the CDR3 is TGTGCCAGCAGCTTAATGGGCGAGCAGTACTTC.

This clonotype has just one count. DNA of the CDR3: TGTGCCAGTAGTATAGATCGTAGTGAGCAGTTCTTC. It yields the protein CASSIDRSEQFF. The chain joins TRBV19 to TRBJ2-1; D not resolved. Trimming stripped 0 bases from V and 9 bases from J, with 6 bases between. CDR3 length: 12 residues. Germline V CDR1 and CDR2: LNHDA, SQIVND (reference sequence).

This clonotype was counted between two and nine times. This sequence joins TRBV12-3 or TRBV12-4 and TRBJ2-3; D might be TRBD2 (7 bases). The CDR3 consists of 15 residues. V gave up 3 bases and J gave up 6 bases, with 16 bases separating them. CDR3 in amino acids: CASSFRGATPDTQYF. The CDR3 bases are TGTGCCAGCAGTTTCCGGGGGGCCACACCCGATACGCAGTATTTT.

The chain recombines TRBV5-1 with TRBJ2-3, with D unresolved. The CDR3 is 14 residues long. The V end lost 0 bases, the J end lost 2 bases, and 7 bases lay between the germline ends. The germline V gene has CDR1 SGHRS and CDR2 YFSETQ. CDR3 loop: CASSLVPTTDTQYF. The CDR3 DNA reads TGCGCCAGCAGCTTGGTCCCCACCACAGATACGCAGTATTTT.

This clonotype has a handful of counts. The chain carries TRBV18 and TRBJ2-5, with 8 positions matching TRBD2. The CDR3 consists of 16 residues. J gave up 0 bases and V 3 bases, and 6 bases lay outside the gene matches. Looked up from germline, CDR1 is KGHSH and CDR2 is LQKENI. CDR3 nucleotide sequence: TGTGCCAGCTCACCCTGGCGAGCGGGGGACCAAGAGACCCAGTACTTC. Translation: CASSPWRAGDQETQYF.

This clonotype has just a few counts. The CDR3 bases are TGTGCCACCAGCAGAGTACGCTCTAGCGGGGTGAACACCGGGGAGCTGTTTTTT. It codes for CATSRVRSSGVNTGELFF. The V and J genes are TRBV15 and TRBJ2-2; 9 bases align to TRBD2. The CDR3 sequence is 18 residues long. The junction had 7 bases not matched to a gene; V was cut back by 1 base and J by 1 base. Germline assignment: CDR1 LNHNV and CDR2 YYDKDF (reference sequence).

The rearrangement links TRBV9 to TRBJ2-5; D is unclear. V was clipped by 0 bases and J by 4 bases, with 10 bases between them. There are 14 residues in the CDR3. Germline V gene data show CDR1 as SGDLS and CDR2 as YYNGEE. The CDR3 loop reads CASSVGSPPETQYF. Written as DNA, the CDR3 is TGTGCCAGCAGCGTAGGGTCCCCCCCAGAGACCCAGTACTTC.

The chain carries TRBV11-2 and TRBJ1-3; 8 bases align to TRBD1. V dropped 3 bases and J dropped 0; count of bases not matched to a gene: 7. The germline CDR1 and CDR2 sequences are SGHAT and FQNNGV. The CDR3 sequence is 17 residues long. The CDR3 DNA sequence: TGTGCCAGCAGCTTGATGCAGGGGGCAACCTCTGGAAACACCATATATTTT. Translating gives CASSLMQGATSGNTIYF.

This clonotype was seen more than once but under ten times. The CDR3 here is CASSFGWGYEQYF. CDR3 nucleotides: TGTGCCAGCAGTTTTGGGTGGGGCTACGAGCAGTACTTC. This sequence joins TRBV12-3 or TRBV12-4 and TRBJ2-7, with D unclear. The ends were cut back, 3 bases at V and 3 bases at J, with 9 bases in the middle. The CDR3 has 13 residues.

This clonotype was detected only a few times. V is TRBV21-1 and J is TRBJ1-4; the table's TRBD1 call for D was not verified on the DNA. TRBV21-1 is marked as a pseudogene. There are 11 residues in the CDR3. CDR3 in amino acids: CASILWGLLFF. Written as DNA, the CDR3 is TGTGCCAGCATCCTATGGGGCCTACTGTTTTTT.

CDR3 DNA sequence: TGTGCCATCAGCCATACCACCAGACAGGGAAAACCGACCGAGCAGTACTTC. It codes for CAISHTTRQGKPTEQYF. This chain links TRBV10-3 with TRBJ2-7, with 7 bases that match TRBD1. CDR3 length: 17 residues. J gave up 6 bases and V 6 bases, and 20 bases lay outside the gene matches. CDR1 is ENHRY and CDR2 is SYGVKD in the germline V gene.

This clonotype came up a few times. The genes are TRBV29-1 and TRBJ2-5; D might be TRBD1 (6 bases). Germline V lookup: CDR1 SQVTM, CDR2 ANQGSEA. The CDR3 is made up of 12 amino acids. CDR3: CSVTRGGETQYF. In DNA form, the CDR3 reads TGCAGTGTAACCAGGGGTGGCGAGACCCAGTACTTC.

This clonotype was observed a handful of times. The J gene is TRBJ2-2, the V gene TRBV5-1; D is ambiguous. The CDR3 runs 15 residues. Germline values: CDR1 SGHRS, CDR2 YFSETQ. With 0 bases removed from V and 1 base from J, the gap between germline ends came to 7 bases. Here the CDR3 DNA reads TGCGCCAGCAGCTTGGACCGACAGAACACCGGGGAGCTGTTTTTT. This gives the protein CASSLDRQNTGELFF.

The V gene is TRBV5-1, the J gene TRBJ2-3; tentatively, D is TRBD2 (7 bases). Germline CDR1 reads SGHRS; CDR2 reads YFSETQ. The CDR3 loop spans 15 amino acids. V was cut by 1 base and J by 3 bases, with 12 bases left in between. CDR3 region: CASSLWRGLTDTQYF. The CDR3 DNA reads as TGCGCCAGCAGCTTGTGGCGGGGGCTAACAGATACGCAGTATTTT.